Listed below are T cell receptor beta chains from one sample, sequenced in a study of blood T cell repertoires in COVID-19. The repertoire was sequenced with immunoSEQ multiplex PCR; TCRdb's copy has only in-frame clones and lacks some. The sample contains 220,000 or so clones, over 80% of which appear only once. Sequenced input: PBMCs or T cells enriched from blood (not recorded which). These receptors were collected from a woman in her thirties or forties who had recovered from COVID-19. The CDR3 runs from the conserved cysteine through the conserved F or W. D genes are given only for firm matches. Rows may omit the clone size; those that give it use once, few, many or a size class.

NA	TRBJ1-2	13	TRBV29-1	TRBD1	TGCAGCGTTGGACAGGGGGTAAACTATGGCTACACCTTC	CSVGQGVNYGYTF
NA	TRBJ2-1	15	TRBV15	NA	TGTGCCACCAGCAGAGGAGTTGACTCCTACAATGAGCAGTTCTTC	CATSRGVDSYNEQFF
NA	TRBJ2-5	13	TRBV9	NA	TGTGCCAGCAGCGGTGGCAGCCAAGAGACCCAGTACTTC	CASSGGSQETQYF
NA	TRBJ1-1	16	TRBV30	TRBD1	TGTGCCTGGAGTGTAGGGTTCGGGACAGGCGACACTGAAGCTTTCTTT	CAWSVGFGTGDTEAFF
NA	TRBJ2-2	17	TRBV18	NA	TGTGCCAGCTCAAGATTGGCGGGACAGCTTAACACCGGGGAGCTGTTTTTT	CASSRLAGQLNTGELFF
once	TRBJ2-3	15	TRBV18	NA	TGTGCCAGCTCACCAATCAGGGTTAGCACAGATACGCAGTATTTT	CASSPIRVSTDTQYF
NA	TRBJ1-4	18	TRBV5-1	TRBD1	TGCGCCAGCAGCGTTACTCCGGGACAGGGAAGGGAAAGTGAAAAACTGTTTTTT	CASSVTPGQGRESEKLFF
NA	TRBJ1-2	15	TRBV4-1	NA	TGCGCCAGCAGCCATGGGGAGGGGCCTAACTATGGCTACACCTTC	CASSHGEGPNYGYTF
NA	TRBJ2-1	14	TRBV14	NA	TGTGCCAGCAGCCAAGATCGAGTAGCTGGTGAGCAGTTCTTC	CASSQDRVAGEQFF
NA	TRBJ2-1	14	TRBV10-1	NA	TGCGCCAGCAGTCCCCGACTAGTTATGGATGAGCAGTTCTTC	CASSPRLVMDEQFF
NA	TRBJ2-1	14	TRBV5-1	TRBD2	TGCGCCAGCAGCTCCGGGACTAGCGGGAAGGAGCAGTTCTTC	CASSSGTSGKEQFF
NA	TRBJ1-1	14	TRBV7-9	NA	TGTGCCAGCAGCCAACAGGGTCTGGGTACTGAAGCTTTCTTT	CASSQQGLGTEAFF
NA	TRBJ2-3	14	TRBV19	NA	TGTGCCAGTAGGGGGGCGGCGGCGCCGGATACGCAGTATTTT	CASRGAAAPDTQYF
NA	TRBJ2-2	15	TRBV7-9	TRBD2	TGTGCCAGCAGCTGGGGACTAGCGGACACCGGGGAGCTGTTTTTT	CASSWGLADTGELFF
NA	TRBJ1-2	15	TRBV19	NA	TGTGCCAGTAGTATCGGCGGGGGAGGCAACTATGGCTACACCTTC	CASSIGGGGNYGYTF
NA	TRBJ2-1	13	TRBV7-7	TRBD1	TGTGCCAGCAGCCAGGGGGTTGGCGATGAGCAGTTCTTC	CASSQGVGDEQFF
NA	TRBJ1-5	15	TRBV19	TRBD1	TGTGCCAGTACCCCACAGGGGGCGGTAGGGGAGCCCCAGCATTTT	CASTPQGAVGEPQHF
NA	TRBJ2-3	12	TRBV7-9	NA	TGTGCCACCAGCTCCCCCGGGGGTCGCTCCTATTTT	CATSSPGGRSYF
NA	TRBJ2-5	15	TRBV7-2	NA	TGTGCCAGCACCCAGGGGCAGGGCTGGCAAGAGACCCAGTACTTC	CASTQGQGWQETQYF
once	TRBJ2-3	14	TRBV7-9	NA	TGTGCCAGCAGCCACCCGACAGCCACAGATACGCAGTATTTT	CASSHPTATDTQYF
NA	TRBJ2-3	18	TRBV21-1	NA	TGTGCCAGCAGCATCCCACCAGGGGGGGACAGGGTAACAGATACGCAGTATTTT	CASSIPPGGDRVTDTQYF
NA	TRBJ1-5	14	TRBV7-2	NA	TGTGCCAGCAGCCAAGGGAGTATCAATCAGCCCCAGCATTTT	CASSQGSINQPQHF
NA	TRBJ2-3	15	TRBV27	TRBD2	TGTGCCAGCACGTCCAGGCCTAGCGGAACAGATACGCAGTATTTT	CASTSRPSGTDTQYF
NA	TRBJ2-1	10	TRBV20-1	NA	TGCAGACTACAGGGCACTGAGCAGTTCTTC	CRLQGTEQFF
NA	TRBJ2-1	14	TRBV11-3	TRBD2	TGTGCCAGCTCAGCGGGAGGGCCTTACAATGAGCAGTTCTTC	CASSAGGPYNEQFF